The 32 T cell receptor beta chains below come from one sample, sequenced in a study of a mutant IDH1 vaccine in newly diagnosed glioma. Antigen specificity for these receptors is unknown. Time point noted: week 35, safety follow-up. Each dose delivered 300 ug of mutant IDH1 20-mer peptide subcutaneously with imiquimod. The method was immunoSEQ multiplex PCR; TCRdb's version includes in-frame clones alone and lacks a portion of them. The table has about 48,000 clones, 70% to 85% seen once. The sequences come from PBMCs, collected from a glioma patient whose treatment included an IDH1 peptide vaccine. The receptors here all came from a man aged 35 to 55 with glioma.

The gene calls are TRBV5-6 and TRBJ1-2; 7 nucleotides align to TRBD1. The CDR3 contains 14 residues. Germline CDR1 and CDR2: SGHDT and YYEEEE. The V and J ends lost 3 bases and 2 bases, in that order; junction bases with no gene match: 4. CDR3 DNA: TGTGCCAGCAGCTGGGGACAGTCGAACTATGGCTACACCTTC. This sequence encodes CASSWGQSNYGYTF. The full variable domain, rest sourced from reference TRBV5-6 and TRBJ1-2, is DAGVTQSPTHLIKTRGQQVTLRCSPKSGHDTVSWYQQALGQGPQFIFQYYEEEERQRGNFPDRFSGHQFPNYSSELNVNALLLGDSALYLCASSWGQSNYGYTFGSGTRLTVV.

This clone was detected a few times. The chain has TRBV6-6 and TRBJ2-7; no firm D call. CDR1 MNHNY and CDR2 SVGAGI come from the germline V gene (reference sequence). The CDR3 contains 13 residues. V was trimmed by 2 bases and J by 0 bases, leaving 5 bases between them. CDR3 sequence reads: CASSYGVSYEQYF. The CDR3 DNA reads TGTGCCAGCAGTTACGGGGTCTCCTACGAGCAGTACTTC.

This clone was detected a few times. The chain combines TRBV11-2 with TRBJ1-2; no definite D call. The V and J ends lost 11 bases and 7 bases respectively, with 17 bases between them. The CDR3 is made up of 12 amino acids. Germline V lookup: CDR1 SGHAT, CDR2 FQNNGV. The CDR3 coding sequence is TGTGCCCTTAAAGTGGGTCTGAGTGGCTACACCTTC. Its translation: CALKVGLSGYTF.

This rearrangement joins TRBV6-1 to TRBJ2-3; D is perhaps TRBD2 (7 bases). This CDR3 spans 19 amino acids. Germline CDR1 is MNHNS and CDR2 is SASEGT. Trimming stripped 1 base from V and 0 bases from J, with 20 bases between. CDR3 coding DNA: TGTGCCAGCAGTGAAGGGGGTCTGATATGGGGGGGCAGCACAGATACGCAGTATTTT. It yields the protein CASSEGGLIWGGSTDTQYF.

The V gene is TRBV18, the J gene TRBJ1-6; 9 nucleotides align to TRBD1. This CDR3 is built from 15 residues. With 8 bases clipped from V and 8 bases from J, the junction kept 10 bases outside the gene matches. Germline V gives CDR1 KGHSH, CDR2 LQKENI. The CDR3 protein is CASTLTQGADSPLHF. DNA of the CDR3: TGTGCCAGCACACTCACACAGGGGGCGGATTCACCCCTCCACTTT. Full variable domain (missing parts from reference TRBV18 and TRBJ1-6): NAGVMQNPRHLVRRRGQEARLRCSPMKGHSHVYWYRQLPEEGLKFMVYLQKENIIDESGMPKERFSAEFPKEGPSILRIQQVVRGDSAAYFCASTLTQGADSPLHFGNGTRLTVT.

The gene calls are TRBV15 and TRBJ1-1; no reliable D call. Germline V CDR1 and CDR2: LNHNV, YYDKDF (reference sequence). V lost 3 bases, J lost 0 bases, and 11 bases lay in between. CDR3 size: 15 residues. CDR3 nucleotides: TGTGCCACCAGCAGGCCAGCAAGTTTGAACACTGAAGCTTTCTTT. The encoded protein is CATSRPASLNTEAFF.

This chain joins TRBV7-9 and TRBJ1-3, with 7 bases aligning to TRBD1. This CDR3 is built from 15 residues. CDR1 is SEHNR, CDR2 FQNEAQ, per germline (reference sequence). Trimming at V came to 5 bases and at J to 2 bases, leaving 6 bases not matched to a gene. The DNA for the CDR3 is TGTGCCAGCAGCAGGACAGGTGGTCCTGGAAACACCATATATTTT. It specifies CASSRTGGPGNTIYF.

The chain couples TRBV2 to TRBJ1-1; TRBD1 aligns across 8 bases. This CDR3 comprises 12 residues. The germline V gene has CDR1 SNHLY and CDR2 FYNNEI. Trimming removed 9 bases from V and 2 bases from J; junction bases left unmatched: 2. CDR3 coding DNA: TGTGCCAGTGACAGGGGAAACACTGAAGCTTTCTTT. It is translated as CASDRGNTEAFF.

The chain uses TRBV30 and TRBJ1-1; D might be TRBD1 (6 bases). Germline V gives CDR1 GTSNPN, CDR2 SVGIG (reference sequence). Trimming shortened V by 8 bases and J by 4 bases, and 17 bases separated the two germline ends. This CDR3 has 13 residues. As DNA, the CDR3 is TGTGCCGGGACAACAGGGCTGGTCACTGAAGCTTTCTTT. This sequence encodes CAGTTGLVTEAFF.

The genes are TRBV2 and TRBJ1-4; D gene ambiguous. The germline V gene has CDR1 SNHLY and CDR2 FYNNEI. The CDR3 loop spans 11 amino acids. The V and J ends lost 2 bases and 11 bases respectively, with 6 bases between them. CDR3 sequence: CASSETQKLFF. DNA of the CDR3: TGTGCCAGCAGTGAAACGCAGAAACTGTTTTTT.

This chain uses TRBV5-4 with TRBJ2-1, with 7 bases matching TRBD1. Trimming at V came to 3 bases and at J to 10 bases, leaving 7 bases not matched to a gene. Germline CDR1 and CDR2: SGHNT and YYREEE (reference sequence). The CDR3 sequence is 13 residues long. The CDR3 reads CASSWIEGGEQFF. CDR3 DNA sequence: TGTGCCAGCAGCTGGATCGAAGGGGGCGAGCAGTTCTTC.

The chain has TRBV4-2 and TRBJ2-7; 8 bases map to TRBD2. CDR1 is LGHNA and CDR2 is YNFKEQ in the germline V gene. With V trimmed by 1 base and J by 3 bases, 5 bases remained unmatched. This CDR3 region has 15 residues. Here the CDR3 reads CASSQGGGGSYEQYF. The CDR3 DNA sequence: TGTGCCAGCAGCCAAGGTGGCGGGGGGAGCTACGAGCAGTACTTC.

The V and J genes are TRBV5-4 and TRBJ2-7; 13 bases fit TRBD2. The junction had 3 bases not matched to a gene; V was cut back by 4 bases and J by 5 bases. The germline V gene has CDR1 SGHNT and CDR2 YYREEE (reference sequence). This CDR3 contains 14 residues. The CDR3 coding sequence is TGTGCCAGCAGCACCGGACTAGCGGGGGACGAGCAGTACTTC. Protein product: CASSTGLAGDEQYF.

This sequence joins TRBV7-9 and TRBJ2-3, with 8 bases that match TRBD2. This CDR3 is built from 14 residues. The trim removed 1 base at V and 10 bases at J, leaving 7 bases unmatched. From germline, CDR1 is SEHNR and CDR2 FQNEAQ (reference sequence). CDR3 amino acids: CASSLGGGPMAQYF. DNA of the CDR3: TGTGCCAGCAGCTTAGGCGGGGGGCCGATGGCGCAGTATTTT.

This clone was recorded once. V and J are TRBV30 and TRBJ2-3; no clear D. Per germline, CDR1 GTSNPN and CDR2 SVGIG (reference sequence). V was shortened by 7 bases and J by 1 base, with 9 bases between the two germline ends. The CDR3 consists of 12 residues. CDR3 region: CALASGTDTQYF. CDR3 DNA sequence: TGTGCCTTAGCCTCGGGCACAGATACGCAGTATTTT.

The table lists this clone with a few counts. This chain joins TRBV2 and TRBJ1-5, with D uncertain. V lost 7 bases and J lost 2, with 15 bases in between. This CDR3 contains 15 residues. Germline V CDR1 and CDR2: SNHLY, FYNNEI. The CDR3, as DNA: TGTGCCAGCACCGCGCAGGTCGTTCGCAATCAGCCCCAGCATTTT. It specifies CASTAQVVRNQPQHF.

There are a few counts of this clone. The chain combines TRBV6-1 with TRBJ2-2; 7 bases map to TRBD1. Per germline, CDR1 MNHNS and CDR2 SASEGT. The CDR3 runs 15 residues. With 3 bases clipped from V and 4 bases from J, the junction kept 5 bases outside the gene matches. CDR3 region: CASSEATGSTGELFF. In DNA form, the CDR3 reads TGTGCCAGCAGTGAGGCGACAGGGAGCACCGGGGAGCTGTTTTTT.

The V call is TRBV6-4, the J call TRBJ1-2; 9 positions match TRBD1. Germline loops: CDR1 MRHNA, CDR2 SNTAGT. The CDR3 sequence is 15 residues long. With V trimmed by 6 bases and J by 0 bases, 5 bases remained unmatched. CDR3 loop: CASRAGTGSNYGYTF. The CDR3 nucleotides read TGTGCCAGCAGGGCCGGGACAGGGTCTAACTATGGCTACACCTTC.

The V and J genes are TRBV2 and TRBJ2-7, with TRBD1 matching over 7 bases. Germline assignment: CDR1 SNHLY and CDR2 FYNNEI. Losses at the gene ends were 4 bases for V and 2 bases for J; bases not matched to a gene: 5. The CDR3 is made up of 14 amino acids. CDR3 loop: CASSGQGYTYEQYF. CDR3 nucleotide sequence: TGTGCCAGCAGTGGACAGGGCTACACCTACGAGCAGTACTTC. Supplemented by reference TRBV2 and TRBJ2-7, the full variable domain reads EPEVTQTPSHQVTQMGQEVILRCVPISNHLYFYWYRQILGQKVEFLVSFYNNEISEKSEIFDDQFSVERPDGSNFTLKIRSTKLEDSAMYFCASSGQGYTYEQYFGPGTRLTVT.

The chain carries TRBV15 and TRBJ1-5, with no clear D. The ends were cut back, 8 bases at V and 5 bases at J, with 10 bases in the middle. CDR1 is LNHNV, CDR2 YYDKDF, per germline (reference sequence). The CDR3 has 12 residues. DNA for the CDR3: TGTGCCACCCAGGCCTCCGATCAGCCCCAGCATTTT. Its protein product is CATQASDQPQHF. Variable domain in full (rest from reference TRBV15 and TRBJ1-5): DAMVIQNPRYQVTQFGKPVTLSCSQTLNHNVMYWYQQKSSQAPKLLFHYYDKDFNNEADTPDNFQSRRPNTSFCFLDIRSPGLGDTAMYLCATQASDQPQHFGDGTRLSIL.

The chain is built from TRBV25-1 and TRBJ1-6; 11 bases fit TRBD1. From germline, CDR1 is MGHDK and CDR2 SYGVNS. This CDR3 has 15 residues. V lost 1 base to trimming and J lost 9 bases; unmatched junction nucleotides: 2. CDR3 in DNA: TGTGCCAGCAGTGAATCGGACAGGGGGCTTTCACCCCTCCACTTT. Translated: CASSESDRGLSPLHF.

The genes are TRBV2 and TRBJ2-2; D not resolved. V dropped 7 bases and J dropped 4 bases, with 7 bases sitting between them. The CDR3 runs to 12 residues. In germline, CDR1 is SNHLY, CDR2 FYNNEI. The DNA for the CDR3 is TGTGCCAGCATGGGTAGCACCGGGGAGCTGTTTTTT. Encoded protein: CASMGSTGELFF.

The genes are TRBV5-1 and TRBJ2-3; TRBD1 aligns across 8 bases. The CDR3 totals 13 residues. The V and J ends lost 4 bases and 6 bases, in that order; junction bases with no gene match: 4. The germline gives CDR1 SGHRS, CDR2 YFSETQ. CDR3: CASSPQGVDTQYF. CDR3 DNA: TGCGCCAGCAGCCCACAGGGGGTGGATACGCAGTATTTT.

The chain is built from TRBV7-2 and TRBJ2-7; 11 nucleotides match TRBD2. The CDR3 spans 16 residues. From germline, CDR1 is SGHTA and CDR2 FQGNSA. V gave up 1 base and J gave up 9 bases; unmatched junction bases: 11. Here the CDR3 reads CASSLVYLAGGAGQYF. The CDR3 DNA reads TGTGCCAGCAGCTTAGTTTACCTAGCGGGGGGCGCGGGGCAGTACTTC.

This clone was seen more than once but under ten times. The rearrangement joins TRBV7-6 to TRBJ2-5; D possibly corresponds to TRBD2 (5 bases). There are 12 residues in the CDR3. The V and J ends lost 4 bases and 5 bases respectively, with 8 bases between them. In germline, CDR1 is SGHVS, CDR2 FNYEAQ. CDR3 nucleotide sequence: TGTGCCAGCAGCTCCTCGGGGGAGACCCAGTACTTC. Amino acid sequence: CASSSSGETQYF. Supplemented by reference TRBV7-6 and TRBJ2-5, the full variable domain reads GAGVSQSPRYKVTKRGQDVALRCDPISGHVSLYWYRQALGQGPEFLTYFNYEAQQDKSGLPNDRFSAERPEGSISTLTIQRTEQRDSAMYRCASSSSGETQYFGPGTRLLVL.

The CDR3 DNA reads as TGCAGCGGGGGCTCGGGGGGCTACGAGCAGTACTTC. This encodes CSGGSGGYEQYF. The chain couples TRBV29-1 to TRBJ2-7, with 7 bases aligning to TRBD2. V was pared by 7 bases and J by 3 bases, with 6 bases of the junction left unmatched. Germline values: CDR1 SQVTM, CDR2 ANQGSEA. The CDR3 covers 12 residues.

This clone was counted a few times. The V call is TRBV7-2, the J call TRBJ2-7; the D gene is possibly TRBD2 (5 bases). Germline CDR1 reads SGHTA; CDR2 reads FQGNSA. The V gene lost 3 bases and the J gene lost 5 bases, with 8 bases spanning the gap. The CDR3 contains 12 residues. Here the CDR3 reads CASSFAGHEQYF. The CDR3 bases are TGTGCCAGCAGCTTCGCGGGTCACGAGCAGTACTTC.

The V and J genes are TRBV13 and TRBJ2-7; no reliable D call. The germline V and J ends were trimmed by 4 bases and 2 bases, with 6 bases remaining between them. Germline V gene sequence: CDR1 PRHDT, CDR2 FYEKMQ (reference sequence). The CDR3 has 12 amino acids. The CDR3 sequence is CASSSLTYEQYF. DNA of the CDR3: TGTGCCAGCAGCTCGCTGACCTACGAGCAGTACTTC.

The chain carries TRBV5-4 and TRBJ2-7; D remains unclear. Per the germline V gene, CDR1 is SGHNT and CDR2 is YYREEE (reference sequence). V lost 0 bases and J lost 4, with 5 bases in between. This CDR3 comprises 12 residues. The CDR3 sequence: CASSLDGYEQYF. The DNA of the CDR3 is TGTGCCAGCAGCTTGGATGGGTACGAGCAGTACTTC.

This chain connects TRBV23-1 to TRBJ2-7, with 9 positions matching TRBD2. TRBV23-1 carries the ORF label, with uncertain function. With V trimmed by 0 bases and J by 1 base, 13 bases remained unmatched. The CDR3 length is 19 residues. CDR3 sequence reads: CASSQSRTDGTSISYEQYF. As DNA, the CDR3 is TGCGCCAGCAGTCAATCGAGGACAGACGGGACTAGCATATCCTACGAGCAGTACTTC.

The chain has TRBV7-6 and TRBJ2-7; 9 bases map to TRBD1. Germline V lookup: CDR1 SGHVS, CDR2 FNYEAQ. The CDR3 has 14 residues. V was clipped by 4 bases and J by 6 bases; unmatched bases: 7. The chain's CDR3 is CASSSGTGYGEQYF. DNA of the CDR3: TGTGCCAGCAGCTCCGGGACAGGGTACGGCGAGCAGTACTTC.

V gene TRBV29-1 combines with J gene TRBJ2-5; 8 bases line up with TRBD1. Trimming removed 6 bases from V and 1 base from J; junction bases left unmatched: 7. The CDR3 covers 14 residues. The germline V gene encodes CDR1 SQVTM and CDR2 ANQGSEA. CDR3: CSVVDRGVQETQYF. CDR3 nucleotide sequence: TGCAGCGTCGTTGACAGGGGAGTCCAAGAGACCCAGTACTTC. Together with reference TRBV29-1 and TRBJ2-5, the CDR3 gives the full variable domain: SAVISQKPSRDICQRGTSLTIQCQVDSQVTMMFWYRQQPGQSLTLIATANQGSEATYESGFVIDKFPISRPNLTFSTLTVSNMSPEDSSIYLCSVVDRGVQETQYFGPGTRLLVL.